The 16 T cell receptor beta chains given below trace back to one sample, sequenced in a study of cytomegalovirus exposure and HLA in healthy donors. 13 Jbeta primers and 60 Vbeta primers were used for the PCR. TCRdb's table, derived via immunoSEQ multiplex PCR, lists solely in-frame clones and lacks some. The data contain about 130,000 clones, around four fifths of them singletons. The sample was PBMCs. The receptors shown here come from a man in his thirties or forties in good health.

In DNA, the CDR3 is TGCGCCAGCAGCCAAGGTCCGGCGGGAGGCTTTTACGAGCAGTACTTC. It yields the protein CASSQGPAGGFYEQYF. This sequence joins TRBV4-1 and TRBJ2-7; 8 bases line up with TRBD2. The V segment lost 1 base and the J segment 4 bases; nucleotides outside the gene matches: 9. Germline V gives CDR1 MGHRA, CDR2 YSYEKL. The CDR3 extends over 16 amino acids.

The rearrangement uses TRBV27 and TRBJ2-5; 7 nucleotides line up with TRBD2. With 2 bases clipped from V and 4 bases from J, the junction kept 7 bases outside the gene matches. The length of the CDR3 is 15 residues. The V gene's germline CDR1 is MNHEY and CDR2 SMNVEV (reference sequence). The CDR3 loop is CASSLRRERGETQYF. The CDR3 nucleotides read TGTGCCAGCAGTTTACGGCGGGAGAGGGGAGAGACCCAGTACTTC.

CDR3 amino acids: CASSRGIGTDTQYF. As DNA, the CDR3 is TGTGCCAGCTCACGAGGGATTGGCACAGATACGCAGTATTTT. J is TRBJ2-3 and V is TRBV13, with D possibly matching TRBD2 (5 bases). The CDR3 extends over 14 amino acids. Germline loops: CDR1 PRHDT, CDR2 FYEKMQ (reference sequence). V shed 8 bases and J shed 1 base, with 13 bases lying between them.

The V gene is TRBV6-5, the J gene TRBJ1-2; possibly TRBD1 for D (6 bases). This CDR3 has 15 amino acids. Germline CDR1 is MNHEY and CDR2 is SVGAGI. Trimming took off 7 bases at V and 4 bases at J, with 19 bases between the two ends. The CDR3 spells CASTLRDTLFYGYTF. CDR3 bases: TGTGCCAGCACCTTACGGGACACACTTTTCTATGGCTACACCTTC.

The rearrangement uses TRBV27 and TRBJ2-1; D might be TRBD1 (5 bases). Germline CDR1 is MNHEY and CDR2 is SMNVEV (reference sequence). The CDR3 is 15 amino acids. The V gene lost 5 bases and the J gene lost 3 bases, with 14 bases spanning the gap. The CDR3 bases are TGTGCCAGCAGTAAAACAGGAGACCTCTACAATGAGCAGTTCTTC. Amino acids: CASSKTGDLYNEQFF.

The chain couples TRBV28 to TRBJ2-7, with 11 bases matching TRBD2. The CDR3 contains 15 residues. The germline gives CDR1 MDHEN, CDR2 SYDVKM. V lost 6 bases to trimming and J lost 3 bases; unmatched junction nucleotides: 7. The CDR3 spells CASSRSGTSGYEQYF. The CDR3 DNA reads as TGTGCCAGCAGCCGCTCAGGGACTAGCGGCTACGAGCAGTACTTC.

This chain joins TRBV9 and TRBJ2-1; the D is unclear. In germline, CDR1 is SGDLS, CDR2 YYNGEE. The CDR3 has 14 amino acids. V lost 0 bases and J 9 bases, leaving 13 bases between the germline ends. CDR3 in DNA: TGTGCCAGCAGCGTAGTTGCTAGTATGGTTGAGCAGTTCTTC. Translating it yields CASSVVASMVEQFF. Variable domain in full (rest from reference TRBV9 and TRBJ2-1): DSGVTQTPKHLITATGQRVTLRCSPRSGDLSVYWYQQSLDQGLQFLIQYYNGEERAKGNILERFSAQQFPDLHSELNLSSLELGDSALYFCASSVVASMVEQFFGPGTRLTVL.

This clone occurred a few times. The chain uses TRBV28 and TRBJ1-2; 11 positions agree with TRBD1. CDR1 MDHEN and CDR2 SYDVKM come from the germline V gene. The CDR3 is 14 amino acids. V dropped 4 bases and J dropped 7; count of bases not matched to a gene: 5. The CDR3 coding sequence is TGTGCCAGCAGTTCCGCCGGGACAGGGGGTGGCTACACCTTC. Translation: CASSSAGTGGGYTF.

The chain couples TRBV28 to TRBJ1-2; weak D call: TRBD1 (5 bases). The CDR3 spans 13 residues. V lost 4 bases and J 2 bases, leaving 8 bases between the germline ends. Germline CDR1 and CDR2: MDHEN and SYDVKM. The CDR3 DNA is TGTGCCAGCAGTTGGCCAGGGAACTATGGCTACACCTTC. It codes for CASSWPGNYGYTF.

The chain combines TRBV19 with TRBJ2-3, with TRBD2 matching 8 bases. The length of the CDR3 is 16 residues. Germline lookup yields CDR1 LNHDA and CDR2 SQIVND (reference sequence). The J segment lost 4 bases and the V segment lost 0 bases, leaving 6 bases of the junction unmatched. CDR3 in amino acids: CASSIEGAGVADTQYF. As DNA, the CDR3 is TGTGCCAGTAGTATAGAGGGAGCGGGAGTGGCAGATACGCAGTATTTT. Full variable domain (rest looked up from reference TRBV19 and TRBJ2-3): DGGITQSPKYLFRKEGQNVTLSCEQNLNHDAMYWYRQDPGQGLRLIYYSQIVNDFQKGDIAEGYSVSREKKESFPLTVTSAQKNPTAFYLCASSIEGAGVADTQYFGPGTRLTVL.

The table lists this clone with a count of one. The chain carries TRBV9 and TRBJ2-1; no definite D call. The CDR3 covers 13 residues. The V and J ends lost 0 bases and 13 bases respectively, with 14 bases between them. Germline V gives CDR1 SGDLS, CDR2 YYNGEE. The CDR3 spells CASSVATSEAQFF. CDR3 bases: TGTGCCAGCAGCGTAGCTACGTCTGAGGCCCAGTTCTTC.

The chain is built from TRBV27 and TRBJ1-2; no clear D gene. V dropped 0 bases and J dropped 3 bases, with 11 bases sitting between them. The CDR3 covers 15 residues. Germline loops: CDR1 MNHEY, CDR2 SMNVEV (reference sequence). In DNA, the CDR3 is TGTGCCAGCAGTTTATCGCTTCGGGGATACTATGGCTACACCTTC. Protein: CASSLSLRGYYGYTF.

J is TRBJ2-5 and V is TRBV18; a possible D gene is TRBD1 (5 bases). Trimming pared 3 bases from V and 5 bases from J, leaving 13 bases between. This CDR3 has 14 amino acids. Germline CDR1 and CDR2: KGHSH and LQKENI. The CDR3 bases are TGTGCCAGCTCACCTGAGGTGGGGCGGGAGACCCAGTACTTC. Its protein is CASSPEVGRETQYF.

The chain carries TRBV2 and TRBJ2-1, with TRBD2 as a possible D gene (6 bases). The CDR3 is made up of 12 amino acids. The germline V and J ends were trimmed by 7 bases and 6 bases, with 10 bases remaining between them. Germline V gene data show CDR1 as SNHLY and CDR2 as FYNNEI. The CDR3 DNA sequence: TGTGCCAGCAACCTCGGGAGCAATGAGCAGTTCTTC. It is translated as CASNLGSNEQFF. Variable domain in full (rest from reference TRBV2 and TRBJ2-1): EPEVTQTPSHQVTQMGQEVILRCVPISNHLYFYWYRQILGQKVEFLVSFYNNEISEKSEIFDDQFSVERPDGSNFTLKIRSTKLEDSAMYFCASNLGSNEQFFGPGTRLTVL.

The CDR3 nucleotides read TGTGCCAGCAAGGAGGGTTGGAATCAGCCCCAGCATTTT. It specifies CASKEGWNQPQHF. This rearrangement joins TRBV6-1 to TRBJ1-5; unclear D gene. V was pared by 7 bases and J by 4 bases, with 11 bases between. Germline V CDR1 and CDR2: MNHNS, SASEGT. The CDR3 is 13 amino acids.

The V and J genes are TRBV7-2 and TRBJ1-2; D is perhaps TRBD1 (5 bases). Germline CDR1 reads SGHTA; CDR2 reads FQGNSA. The CDR3 is made up of 16 amino acids. Trimming left V 0 bases short and J 2 bases short, with 13 bases between. CDR3 DNA: TGTGCCAGCAGCTTAGCGCTCGGGGGGAGAAACTATGGCTACACCTTC. Protein: CASSLALGGRNYGYTF.